This TCR beta chain was found in a study of T cell changes during pregnancy in multiple sclerosis. This table comes from immunoSEQ multiplex PCR, and its TCRdb copy is limited to in-frame clones, with some not included. Among fewer than 40,000 clones listed, 90% to 95% were seen once. V trimming: 4 bases; J trimming: 2 bases; junction bases outside the gene matches: 6. The V gene's germline CDR1 is SGHRS and CDR2 YFSETQ. This CDR3 spans 16 amino acids. Sequenced here: CD4+ T cells from peripheral blood mononuclear cells, sampled after pregnancy. V and J are TRBV5-1 and TRBJ2-3; TRBD2 agrees at 11 bases. The TCR originated in a female donor with multiple sclerosis, enrolled in a pregnancy study. The CDR3 loop reads CASSPPSGGITDTQYF. In DNA, the CDR3 is TGCGCCAGCAGCCCTCCTAGCGGGGGGATCACAGATACGCAGTATTTT.